The TCR beta chain under discussion was sequenced for a study of metastatic and nonmetastatic thyroid tumors. In the study overall: The comparison covered peripheral blood and tumor or nodule tissue in malignant and benign thyroid patients.

General observations from the study: Benign nodules reportedly had significantly lower TCR beta diversity than malignant thyroid tumors in blood and tumor.

As for this clone: No antigen is known for it.

Ahead of thyroid surgery, no patient had received treatment of any kind. Study processing details: To classify distant metastasis in papillary thyroid cancer, a model was built from CDR3 differences across clinicopathological groups. Via MiXCR, TCRdb re-called the PCR reads. The V and J calls here are based on TCRdb, not the publication. Of some 25,000 clones in the sample, around 20% were seen once. This CDR3 has 14 residues. Trimming took 6 bases from V and 4 from J, leaving 16 bases between them. CDR1 is SGHAT, CDR2 FQNNGV, per germline. J is TRBJ2-7 and V is TRBV11-2, with D possibly matching TRBD1 (6 bases). Sequencing used blood. The TCR comes from a male donor with papillary thyroid cancer or a benign thyroid nodule (not recorded which). Some clones in this sample may be carry-over from other donors' samples. The CDR3 DNA reads TGTGCCAGCAGGTCTACAGGGAGAGTGTACGAGCAGTACTTC. This gives the protein CASRSTGRVYEQYF.